These T cell receptor beta chains were read from a single sample in a study of low-dose radiotherapy and immunotherapy resistance in tumors. TCRdb ran MiXCR on the reads and lists one entry per CDR3 protein. The table lists 85,000 to 95,000 distinct CDR3 sequences, about 20% of them singletons, with around 13% in the top ten. Sequenced here: PBMCs, sampled after low-dose radiotherapy plus immunotherapy. The receptors derive from a female donor with ovarian cancer. The CDR3 runs from the conserved cysteine through the conserved F or W. D genes are given only for firm matches. Size values are once, few and many counts, or a class for expanded clones, and some rows have none.

j_gene	abundance	v_gene	d_gene	CDR3aa	CDR3nt
TRBJ2-3	many	TRBV27	NA	CASSPVEGGTDTQYF	TGTGCCAGCAGCCCGGTGGAGGGGGGAACAGATACGCAGTATTTT
TRBJ2-7	many	TRBV28	TRBD1	CASSSSSGTGPEQYF	TGTGCCAGCAGTTCCTCCTCCGGGACAGGTCCCGAGCAGTACTTC
TRBJ1-5	many	TRBV7-8	NA	CASMAGLSQPQHF	TGTGCCAGTATGGCAGGGTTGAGTCAGCCCCAGCATTTT
TRBJ1-6	many	TRBV19	NA	CASTPESGSYNSPLHF	TGTGCCAGTACCCCGGAAAGTGGATCCTATAATTCACCCCTCCACTTT
TRBJ2-2	many	TRBV6-5	NA	CASSHPRERSTGELFF	TGTGCCAGCAGTCACCCCCGGGAAAGGAGCACCGGGGAGCTGTTTTTT
TRBJ2-7	many	TRBV10-3	NA	CAISERTYEQYF	TGTGCCATCAGTGAACGGACGTACGAGCAGTACTTC
TRBJ2-3	many	TRBV7-2	TRBD2	CASSSGLAGGTDTQYF	TGCGCCAGCAGCTCCGGACTAGCGGGAGGTACAGATACGCAGTATTTT
TRBJ2-2	NA	TRBV29-1	TRBD1	CSVELRQGSNTGELFF	TGCAGCGTTGAGCTCCGACAGGGGAGTAACACCGGGGAGCTGTTTTTT
TRBJ2-7	many	TRBV2	NA	CASSRTRYEQYF	TGTGCCAGCAGTCGTACACGATACGAGCAGTACTTC
TRBJ1-4	many	TRBV7-2	NA	CASSLVGNLNEKLFF	TGTGCCAGCAGCTTAGTCGGCAACCTTAATGAAAAACTGTTTTTT
TRBJ2-7	NA	TRBV29-1	TRBD2	CSVGWREPPYEQYF	TGCAGCGTTGGGTGGCGGGAGCCGCCCTACGAGCAGTACTTC
TRBJ1-5	many	TRBV29-1	NA	CSVEESFPGTQHF	TGCAGCGTTGAAGAATCCTTTCCGGGTACCCAGCATTTT
TRBJ1-1	many	TRBV14	NA	CASSLPTAMNTEAFF	TGTGCCAGCAGCCTCCCGACGGCTATGAACACTGAAGCTTTCTTT
TRBJ2-2	NA	TRBV5-1	TRBD1	CASRPGTGSTGELFF	TGCGCCAGCAGGCCCGGGACAGGGTCCACCGGGGAGCTGTTTTTT
TRBJ2-6	NA	TRBV19	NA	CASARGSGANVLTF	TGTGCCAGCGCCCGAGGTTCTGGGGCCAACGTCCTGACTTTC
TRBJ1-5	many	TRBV19	NA	CASSTSVVGLNQPQHF	TGTGCCAGTAGTACATCGGTGGTGGGCCTCAATCAGCCCCAGCATTTT
TRBJ1-2	many	TRBV6-5	TRBD1	CASSRGTADGYTF	TGTGCCAGCAGCCGTGGGACAGCGGATGGCTACACCTTC
TRBJ2-3	many	TRBV5-1	NA	CASSLKGGTDTQYF	TGCGCCAGCAGCTTGAAGGGGGGCACAGATACGCAGTATTTT
TRBJ1-2	few	TRBV30	NA	CAGTGLANYGYTF	TGTGCCGGAACAGGGCTAGCTAACTATGGCTACACCTTC
TRBJ1-2	many	TRBV6-5	TRBD1	CASSYRDSNYGYTF	TGTGCCAGCAGTTACCGGGACAGCAACTATGGCTACACCTTC
TRBJ2-6	many	TRBV4-1	TRBD2	CASSHQRGGGANVLTF	TGCGCCAGCAGCCACCAGCGGGGGGGTGGGGCCAACGTCCTGACTTTC
TRBJ2-1	many	TRBV6-4	TRBD2	CASSASGGSNEQFF	TGTGCCAGCAGTGCTAGCGGGGGTAGCAATGAGCAGTTCTTC
TRBJ2-1	many	TRBV19	NA	CASSTIALSSYNEQFF	TGTGCCAGTAGTACCATAGCGCTTAGCTCCTACAATGAGCAGTTCTTC
TRBJ2-4	many	TRBV3-1	TRBD1	CASSLRQGNIQYF	TGTGCCAGCAGCCTAAGACAGGGAAACATTCAGTACTTC
TRBJ2-5	few	TRBV9	TRBD2	CASSTWTSGLQETQYF	TGTGCCAGCAGCACCTGGACTAGCGGGCTTCAAGAGACCCAGTACTTC
TRBJ2-5	NA	TRBV20-1	TRBD2	CSARDITQRGVGTQYF	TGCAGTGCTAGAGATATCACCCAGCGGGGGGTTGGGACCCAGTACTTC
TRBJ2-1	many	TRBV9	TRBD2	CASSVEPSGILQFF	TGTGCCAGCAGCGTAGAGCCTAGCGGGATACTGCAGTTCTTC
TRBJ2-3	many	TRBV5-5	NA	CASTGQSTDTQYF	TGTGCCAGCACAGGACAGAGCACAGATACGCAGTATTTT